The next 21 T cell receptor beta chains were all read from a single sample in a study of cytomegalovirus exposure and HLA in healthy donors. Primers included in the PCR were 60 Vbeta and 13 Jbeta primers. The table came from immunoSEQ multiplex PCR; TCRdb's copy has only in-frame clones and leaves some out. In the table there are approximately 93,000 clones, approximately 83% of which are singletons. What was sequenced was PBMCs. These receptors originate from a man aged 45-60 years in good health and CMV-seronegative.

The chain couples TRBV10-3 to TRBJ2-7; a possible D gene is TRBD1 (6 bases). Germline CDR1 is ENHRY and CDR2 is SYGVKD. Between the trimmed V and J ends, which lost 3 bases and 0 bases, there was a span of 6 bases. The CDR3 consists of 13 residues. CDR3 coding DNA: TGTGCCATCAGTGACAGGGGCTCCTACGAGCAGTACTTC. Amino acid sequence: CAISDRGSYEQYF.

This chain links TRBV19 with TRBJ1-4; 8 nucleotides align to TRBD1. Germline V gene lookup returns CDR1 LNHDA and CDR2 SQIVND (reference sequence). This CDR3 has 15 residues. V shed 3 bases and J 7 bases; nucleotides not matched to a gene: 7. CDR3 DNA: TGTGCCAGTAGTATTTTGCAGGGGGCGACTGAAAAACTGTTTTTT. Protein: CASSILQGATEKLFF.

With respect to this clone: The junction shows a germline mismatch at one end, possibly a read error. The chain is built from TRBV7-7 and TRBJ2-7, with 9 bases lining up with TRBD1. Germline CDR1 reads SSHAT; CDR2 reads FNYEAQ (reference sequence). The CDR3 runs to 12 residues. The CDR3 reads CASSPGQGEQYF. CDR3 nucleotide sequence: TGTGCTAGCAGCCCGGGACAGGGCGAGCAGTACTTC.

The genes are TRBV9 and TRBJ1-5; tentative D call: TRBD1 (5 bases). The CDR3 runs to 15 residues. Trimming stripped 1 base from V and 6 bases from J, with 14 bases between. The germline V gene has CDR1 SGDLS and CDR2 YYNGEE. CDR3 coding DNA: TGTGCCAGCAGCGTAAATGGGGGGGATAGTCAGCCCCAGCATTTT. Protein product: CASSVNGGDSQPQHF.

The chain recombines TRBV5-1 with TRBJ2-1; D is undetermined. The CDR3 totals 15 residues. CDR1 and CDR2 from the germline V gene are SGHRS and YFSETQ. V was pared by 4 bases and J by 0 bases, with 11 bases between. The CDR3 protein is CASSPTPSSYNEQFF. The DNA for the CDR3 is TGCGCCAGCAGCCCAACACCAAGCTCCTACAATGAGCAGTTCTTC.

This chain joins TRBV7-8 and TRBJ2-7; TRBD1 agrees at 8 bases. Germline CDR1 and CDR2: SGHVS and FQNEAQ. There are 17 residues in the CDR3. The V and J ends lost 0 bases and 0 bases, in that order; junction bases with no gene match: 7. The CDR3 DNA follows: TGTGCCAGCAGCTTAGCGCGGACAGGGATCCTCTCCTACGAGCAGTACTTC. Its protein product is CASSLARTGILSYEQYF. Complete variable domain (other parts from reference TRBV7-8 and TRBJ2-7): GAGVSQSPRYKVAKRGQDVALRCDPISGHVSLFWYQQALGQGPEFLTYFQNEAQLDKSGLPSDRFFAERPEGSVSTLKIQRTQQEDSAVYLCASSLARTGILSYEQYFGPGTRLTVT.

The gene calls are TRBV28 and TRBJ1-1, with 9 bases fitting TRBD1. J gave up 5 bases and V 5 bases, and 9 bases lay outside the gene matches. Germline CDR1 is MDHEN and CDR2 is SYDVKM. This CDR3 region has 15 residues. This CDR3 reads CASSQPGTGTTEAFF. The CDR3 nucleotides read TGTGCCAGCAGTCAACCTGGGACAGGGACGACTGAAGCTTTCTTT.

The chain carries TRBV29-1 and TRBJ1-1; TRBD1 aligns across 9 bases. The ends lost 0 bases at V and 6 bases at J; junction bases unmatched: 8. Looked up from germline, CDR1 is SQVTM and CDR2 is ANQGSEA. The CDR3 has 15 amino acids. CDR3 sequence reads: CSVEDTGGGFSEAFF. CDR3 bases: TGCAGCGTTGAAGACACAGGGGGCGGCTTCTCTGAAGCTTTCTTT. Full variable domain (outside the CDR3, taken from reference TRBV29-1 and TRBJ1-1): SAVISQKPSRDICQRGTSLTIQCQVDSQVTMMFWYRQQPGQSLTLIATANQGSEATYESGFVIDKFPISRPNLTFSTLTVSNMSPEDSSIYLCSVEDTGGGFSEAFFGQGTRLTVV.

CDR3 sequence (DNA): TGTGCCAGCTCCCCCCTAGGGGTCTCCTACAATGAGCAGTTCTTC. This translates into CASSPLGVSYNEQFF. The rearrangement links TRBV7-3 to TRBJ2-1, with D possibly TRBD1 on 5 matching bases. The CDR3 is 15 residues long. Germline V CDR1 and CDR2: SGHTA, FQGTGA. V lost 8 bases to trimming and J lost 0 bases, with 14 bases between them.

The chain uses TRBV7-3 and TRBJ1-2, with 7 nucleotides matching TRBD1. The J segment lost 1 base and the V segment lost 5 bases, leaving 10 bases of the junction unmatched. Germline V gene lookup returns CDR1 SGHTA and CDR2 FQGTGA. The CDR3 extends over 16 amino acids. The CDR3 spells CASSLRQGALNYGYTF. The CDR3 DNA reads TGTGCCAGCAGCCTCAGACAGGGCGCCCTTAACTATGGCTACACCTTC.

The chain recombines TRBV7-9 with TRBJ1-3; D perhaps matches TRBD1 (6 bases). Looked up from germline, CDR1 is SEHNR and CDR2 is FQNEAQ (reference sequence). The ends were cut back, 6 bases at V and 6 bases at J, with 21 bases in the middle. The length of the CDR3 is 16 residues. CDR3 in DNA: TGTGCCAGCAGTATAGGGGGAGGGTGGCAAGAAAACACCATATATTTT. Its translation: CASSIGGGWQENTIYF.

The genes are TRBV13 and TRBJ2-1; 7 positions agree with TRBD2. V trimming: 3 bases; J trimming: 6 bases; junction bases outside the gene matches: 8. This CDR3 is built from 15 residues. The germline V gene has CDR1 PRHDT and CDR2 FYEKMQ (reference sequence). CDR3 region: CASSFGGSGVNEQFF. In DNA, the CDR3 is TGTGCCAGCAGCTTCGGGGGGTCCGGCGTCAATGAGCAGTTCTTC. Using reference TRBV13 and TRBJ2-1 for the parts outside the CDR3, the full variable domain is AAGVIQSPRHLIKEKRETATLKCYPIPRHDTVYWYQQGPGQDPQFLISFYEKMQSDKGSIPDRFSAQQFSDYHSELNMSSLELGDSALYFCASSFGGSGVNEQFFGPGTRLTVL.

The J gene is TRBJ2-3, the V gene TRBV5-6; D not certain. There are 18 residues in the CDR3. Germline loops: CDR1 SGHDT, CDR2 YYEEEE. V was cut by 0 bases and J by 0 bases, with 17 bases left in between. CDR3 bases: TGTGCCAGCAGCTTGGACCCTTGGGCTCTCTCTAGCACAGATACGCAGTATTTT. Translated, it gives CASSLDPWALSSTDTQYF.

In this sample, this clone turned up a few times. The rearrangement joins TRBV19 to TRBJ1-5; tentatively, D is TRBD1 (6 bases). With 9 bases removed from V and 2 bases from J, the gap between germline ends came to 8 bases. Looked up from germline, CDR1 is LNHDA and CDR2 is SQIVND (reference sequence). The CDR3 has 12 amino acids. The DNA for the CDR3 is TGTGCCAGCCGACAGGGCAATCAGCCCCAGCATTTT. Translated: CASRQGNQPQHF.

CDR3 in amino acids: CASSQEWAFSGANVLTF. The CDR3 DNA sequence: TGCGCCAGCAGCCAAGAATGGGCGTTCTCTGGGGCCAACGTCCTGACTTTC. The chain carries TRBV4-1 and TRBJ2-6; unclear D gene. V was clipped by 0 bases and J by 0 bases, with 9 bases between them. The CDR3 totals 17 residues. Per germline, CDR1 MGHRA and CDR2 YSYEKL.

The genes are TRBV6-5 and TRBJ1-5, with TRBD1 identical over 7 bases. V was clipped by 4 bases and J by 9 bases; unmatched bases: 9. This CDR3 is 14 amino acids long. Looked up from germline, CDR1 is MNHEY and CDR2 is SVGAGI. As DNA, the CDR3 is TGTGCCAGCAGTTCAGACAGGGTGCGTTCGCCCCAGCATTTT. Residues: CASSSDRVRSPQHF.

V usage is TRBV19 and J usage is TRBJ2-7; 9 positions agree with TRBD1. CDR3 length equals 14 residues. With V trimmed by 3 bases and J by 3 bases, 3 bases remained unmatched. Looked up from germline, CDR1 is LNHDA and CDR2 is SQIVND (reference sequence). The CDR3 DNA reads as TGTGCCAGTAGTATGTGGGACAGGGTCTACGAGCAGTACTTC. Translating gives CASSMWDRVYEQYF. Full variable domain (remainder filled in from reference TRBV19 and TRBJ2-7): DGGITQSPKYLFRKEGQNVTLSCEQNLNHDAMYWYRQDPGQGLRLIYYSQIVNDFQKGDIAEGYSVSREKKESFPLTVTSAQKNPTAFYLCASSMWDRVYEQYFGPGTRLTVT.

CDR3 protein: CASSYSIGTESYEQYF. CDR3 nucleotide sequence: TGTGCCAGCAGTTACTCGATAGGGACTGAGAGCTACGAGCAGTACTTC. J is TRBJ2-7 and V is TRBV6-5, with a weak D call TRBD2 (6 bases). The CDR3 length is 16 residues. Trimming pared 0 bases from V and 3 bases from J, leaving 15 bases between. Looked up from germline, CDR1 is MNHEY and CDR2 is SVGAGI.

The CDR3 DNA follows: TGCAGAGCATATCAGGGGAAGGAGCAGTACTTC. As protein: CRAYQGKEQYF. The chain couples TRBV20-1 to TRBJ2-7; a possible D gene is TRBD1 (6 bases). Germline V gene data show CDR1 as DFQATT and CDR2 as SNEGSKA (reference sequence). This CDR3 contains 11 residues.

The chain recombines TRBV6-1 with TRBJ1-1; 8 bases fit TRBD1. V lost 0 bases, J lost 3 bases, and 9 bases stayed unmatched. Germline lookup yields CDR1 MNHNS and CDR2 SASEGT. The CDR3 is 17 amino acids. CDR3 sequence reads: CASSEARQGAGDTEAFF. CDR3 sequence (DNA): TGTGCCAGCAGTGAAGCGCGGCAGGGGGCGGGGGACACTGAAGCTTTCTTT.

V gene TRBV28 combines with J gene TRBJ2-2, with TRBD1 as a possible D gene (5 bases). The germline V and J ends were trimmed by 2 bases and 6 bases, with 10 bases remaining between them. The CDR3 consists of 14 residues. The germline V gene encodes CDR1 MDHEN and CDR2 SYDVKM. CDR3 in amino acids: CASSLKGSAGELFF. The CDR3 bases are TGTGCCAGCAGTTTAAAGGGGTCCGCCGGGGAGCTGTTTTTT.